One sample yielded the 21 T cell receptor beta chains listed below, sequenced in a study of cytomegalovirus exposure and HLA in healthy donors. The PCR employed 60 Vbeta primers together with 13 Jbeta primers. Data came from immunoSEQ multiplex PCR; TCRdb stores just in-frame clones and leaves some out. The sample records about 120,000 clones, approximately 8.6% being singletons. Sequenced sample: PBMCs. These receptors were obtained from a middle-aged woman in good health and CMV-seropositive.

Only a few counts were recorded for this clone. V and J are TRBV7-9 and TRBJ1-1, with D tentatively TRBD1 (5 bases). The CDR3 length is 15 residues. Germline V lookup: CDR1 SEHNR, CDR2 FQNEAQ (reference sequence). Trimming cost V 7 bases and J 4 bases, with 19 bases left between them. The CDR3: CASTLWGGLITEAFF. The CDR3 DNA is TGTGCCAGCACCCTCTGGGGGGGTTTGATCACTGAAGCTTTCTTT. Full variable domain (rest looked up from reference TRBV7-9 and TRBJ1-1): DTGVSQNPRHKITKRGQNVTFRCDPISEHNRLYWYRQTLGQGPEFLTYFQNEAQLEKSRLLSDRFSAERPKGSFSTLEIQRTEQGDSAMYLCASTLWGGLITEAFFGQGTRLTVV.

This chain connects TRBV11-2 to TRBJ2-1; tentative D call: TRBD2 (5 bases). Trimming left V 0 bases short and J 9 bases short, with 12 bases between. The CDR3 is made up of 14 amino acids. The germline V gene has CDR1 SGHAT and CDR2 FQNNGV. As DNA, the CDR3 is TGTGCCAGCAGCTTAGATCGAGGCAGCGGTGAGCAGTTCTTC. Protein: CASSLDRGSGEQFF.

This clone appeared a few times. The chain combines TRBV30 with TRBJ1-4, with D possibly TRBD1 on 5 matching bases. The germline gives CDR1 GTSNPN, CDR2 SVGIG (reference sequence). Trimming cost V 0 bases and J 0 bases, with 11 bases left between them. This CDR3 is built from 16 residues. The CDR3 is CAWSVPRGATNEKLFF. CDR3 nucleotides: TGTGCCTGGAGTGTACCTAGGGGCGCAACTAATGAAAAACTGTTTTTT.

This clone showed up just a few times. The chain has TRBV28 and TRBJ1-1, with unresolved D. The germline CDR1 and CDR2 sequences are MDHEN and SYDVKM. The CDR3 covers 13 residues. Trimming stripped 7 bases from V and 2 bases from J, with 11 bases between. The CDR3 protein is CASTLGPNTEAFF. The CDR3 DNA sequence: TGTGCCAGCACCTTGGGCCCCAACACTGAAGCTTTCTTT.

This clone was counted a few times. The rearrangement links TRBV19 to TRBJ2-3; no reliable D call. This CDR3 has 13 residues. The germline V and J ends were trimmed by 1 base and 8 bases, with 10 bases remaining between them. Germline CDR1 is LNHDA and CDR2 is SQIVND (reference sequence). The CDR3 loop is CASSIATGGTQYF. DNA of the CDR3: TGTGCCAGTAGTATAGCCACGGGTGGTACGCAGTATTTT.

The DNA for the CDR3 is TGTGCCAGCACCTACTCGGATAGCACAAATTCACCCCTCCACTTT. Amino acids: CASTYSDSTNSPLHF. The gene calls are TRBV6-6 and TRBJ1-6; D remains ambiguous. V was cut by 7 bases and J by 7 bases, with 17 bases left in between. CDR3 length equals 15 residues. Germline V gene lookup returns CDR1 MNHNY and CDR2 SVGAGI (reference sequence).

This clone came up a few times. The rearrangement joins TRBV7-6 to TRBJ2-1; the D is unclear. CDR3 length: 15 residues. Germline assignment: CDR1 SGHVS and CDR2 FNYEAQ. Trimming removed 5 bases at V and 4 bases at J, with 15 bases between. The CDR3, as DNA: TGTGCCAGCAGCGTTGGCCGATCCTTTTACAATGAGCAGTTCTTC. The encoded protein is CASSVGRSFYNEQFF.

This clone was seen a handful of times. This chain links TRBV11-1 with TRBJ2-7, with D possibly matching TRBD1 (6 bases). CDR1 is SGHAT and CDR2 is FQDESV in the germline V gene (reference sequence). Deletions cut 5 bases from V and 6 bases from J, with 11 bases between. The length of the CDR3 is 12 residues. CDR3 bases: TGTGCCAGCAGCCACCCAGGGGCCGAGCAGTACTTC. Amino acids: CASSHPGAEQYF.

This clone has a handful of counts. The rearrangement links TRBV28 to TRBJ2-7; 10 positions agree with TRBD1. The germline CDR1 and CDR2 sequences are MDHEN and SYDVKM. The CDR3 spans 14 residues. Losses at the gene ends were 7 bases for V and 0 bases for J; bases not matched to a gene: 3. CDR3 coding DNA: TGTGCCAGCATGGGACAGGGGCACTCCTACGAGCAGTACTTC. Translation: CASMGQGHSYEQYF.

The CDR3 loop reads CASSGRGQKTGELFF. The CDR3 region has the DNA TGCGCCAGCAGTGGAAGGGGGCAAAAGACCGGGGAGCTGTTTTTT. The genes are TRBV10-1 and TRBJ2-2; the match to TRBD1 covers 7 bases. Trimming removed 4 bases from V and 5 bases from J; junction bases left unmatched: 7. Germline-derived CDR1 and CDR2 are WNHNN and SYGVQD (reference sequence). The CDR3 contains 15 residues.

This clone is categorized as medium-sized. The V and J genes are TRBV6-1 and TRBJ2-2; D remains ambiguous. Germline V CDR1 and CDR2: MNHNS, SASEGT. V was clipped by 6 bases and J by 3 bases, with 14 bases between them. The CDR3 length is 15 residues. CDR3 sequence reads: CASRPQVSHTGELFF. DNA for the CDR3: TGTGCCAGCAGACCCCAGGTATCCCACACCGGGGAGCTGTTTTTT.

V is TRBV5-1 and J is TRBJ1-4; D possibly corresponds to TRBD1 (5 bases). Germline CDR1 is SGHRS and CDR2 is YFSETQ. This CDR3 spans 14 amino acids. Trimming took off 3 bases at V and 3 bases at J, with 9 bases between the two ends. CDR3 in DNA: TGCGCCAGCAGCTCCGACAGCGCTAATGAAAAACTGTTTTTT. It translates to CASSSDSANEKLFF.

The chain uses TRBV19 and TRBJ1-1; the match to TRBD1 covers 7 bases. With V trimmed by 5 bases and J by 4 bases, 7 bases remained unmatched. This CDR3 has 14 amino acids. Germline V gene sequence: CDR1 LNHDA, CDR2 SQIVND (reference sequence). The CDR3: CASSVDRRGTEAFF. As DNA, the CDR3 is TGTGCCAGTAGTGTGGACAGGAGAGGCACTGAAGCTTTCTTT.

This rearrangement joins TRBV30 to TRBJ1-6; a weak D match, TRBD1 (6 bases). Germline V gene lookup returns CDR1 GTSNPN and CDR2 SVGIG (reference sequence). The V end lost 0 bases, the J end lost 5 bases, and 14 bases lay between the germline ends. CDR3 length: 16 residues. The CDR3 region is CAWSVGGQWDNSPLHF. In nucleotides, the CDR3 is TGTGCCTGGAGTGTCGGGGGGCAGTGGGATAATTCACCCCTCCACTTT.

This clone came up a few times. The chain employs TRBV6-6 and TRBJ1-5, with D possibly being TRBD1 (6 bases). The ends were cut back, 1 base at V and 1 base at J, with 11 bases in the middle. The CDR3 extends over 16 amino acids. The V gene's germline CDR1 is MNHNY and CDR2 SVGAGI (reference sequence). The CDR3 nucleotides read TGTGCCAGCAGTTACTTAACAGGGATGAGCAATCAGCCCCAGCATTTT. Translated: CASSYLTGMSNQPQHF.

This clone was counted between two and nine times. V gene TRBV5-1 combines with J gene TRBJ2-1, with D unresolved. Germline CDR1 SGHRS, CDR2 YFSETQ. V lost 4 bases, J lost 8 bases, and 7 bases lay in between. CDR3 length: 11 amino acids. CDR3 DNA sequence: TGCGCCAGCAGCGTGTTCGATGAGCAGTTCTTC. This gives the protein CASSVFDEQFF.

This clone was recorded a few times. The V and J genes are TRBV4-1 and TRBJ1-2; 7 nucleotides line up with TRBD1. CDR1 and CDR2 (germline): MGHRA, YSYEKL. V shed 6 bases, J shed 8 bases, and the junction held 9 bases outside the gene matches. The CDR3 loop spans 13 amino acids. The CDR3 region is CASRGTAYVGYTF. The CDR3 bases are TGCGCCAGCAGGGGGACAGCCTATGTGGGCTACACCTTC.

This clone came up a few times. The chain couples TRBV19 to TRBJ1-2; 9 bases are a match to TRBD1. Germline lookup yields CDR1 LNHDA and CDR2 SQIVND (reference sequence). J was trimmed by 2 bases and V by 6 bases; bases with no gene match: 4. The CDR3 spans 14 residues. The chain's CDR3 is CASRTGGRNYGYTF. The CDR3 nucleotides are TGTGCCAGTAGGACAGGGGGTAGGAACTATGGCTACACCTTC.

This clone was seen only a few times. CDR3: CASSTAGQGDYEQYF. Written as DNA, the CDR3 is TGTGCCAGCAGTACGGCGGGGCAGGGAGACTACGAGCAGTACTTC. V usage is TRBV27 and J usage is TRBJ2-7; D might be TRBD2 (6 bases). Germline V gene sequence: CDR1 MNHEY, CDR2 SMNVEV (reference sequence). The ends were cut back, 5 bases at V and 3 bases at J, with 17 bases in the middle. The CDR3 consists of 15 residues.

This clone was detected a few times. The CDR3 nucleotides read TGTGCCACCAGCAGAGAGACGGGGAAGAACTATGGCTACACCTTC. As protein: CATSRETGKNYGYTF. This sequence joins TRBV15 and TRBJ1-2, with unresolved D. The CDR3 covers 15 residues. CDR1 is LNHNV and CDR2 is YYDKDF in the germline V gene (reference sequence). V was shortened by 0 bases and J by 2 bases, with 10 bases between the two germline ends.

V gene TRBV7-9 combines with J gene TRBJ1-1; weak D call: TRBD1 (5 bases). Germline CDR1 SEHNR, CDR2 FQNEAQ (reference sequence). Between the trimmed V and J ends, which lost 5 bases and 4 bases, there was a span of 17 bases. The CDR3 runs 15 residues. CDR3 loop: CASSPGGVLTTEAFF. For the CDR3, the DNA is TGTGCCAGCAGCCCGGGGGGTGTCTTGACCACTGAAGCTTTCTTT. Supplemented by reference TRBV7-9 and TRBJ1-1, the full variable domain reads DTGVSQNPRHKITKRGQNVTFRCDPISEHNRLYWYRQTLGQGPEFLTYFQNEAQLEKSRLLSDRFSAERPKGSFSTLEIQRTEQGDSAMYLCASSPGGVLTTEAFFGQGTRLTVV.